This T cell receptor beta chain is from a study of T cell repertoires in cytomegalovirus infection. Across the study: Newly reported HLA-C-restricted and thoroughly characterized HLA-B-restricted CMV epitopes were employed. Regarding the study as a whole: Identification of carriers of CMV plus the relevant HLA was achieved through cumulative public TCR beta family frequency.

Note on this clonotype: The antigen is undetermined.

This CDR3 is built from 19 residues. CDR1 and CDR2 from the germline V gene are MNHNS and SASEGT. V gave up 0 bases and J gave up 6 bases; unmatched junction bases: 11. From the reads, TCRdb called clonotypes with MiXCR, one entry per CDR3 protein. The data show under 850,000 distinct CDR3 sequences, roughly 33% seen once. The sequence came from a human donor in good health (CMV status not recorded). Some clones in this sample may be carry-over from other donors' samples. The sequencing here drew on cultured PBMCs, taken from culture after CMV antigen stimulation. V and J are TRBV6-1 and TRBJ2-1; 13 bases agree with TRBD2. CDR3 nucleotides: TGTGCCAGCAGTGAAGCGTGGTGGACTAGCGGGAGACGGATCAATGAGCAGTTCTTC. Translated, it gives CASSEAWWTSGRRINEQFF.